These 20 T cell receptor beta chains were sequenced from one sample in a study of cytomegalovirus exposure and HLA in healthy donors. PCR primers comprised 60 Vbeta and 13 Jbeta primers. Profiled with immunoSEQ multiplex PCR; TCRdb holds only in-frame clones, not every one. The sample lists 100,000 to 150,000 clones, roughly 78% seen once, with over 4% in the top ten. Sequencing used PBMCs. The receptors were sampled from a man in his forties or fifties in good health and CMV-seropositive.

There are a few counts of this clone. The chain is built from TRBV5-8 and TRBJ1-5; D gene unclear. This CDR3 contains 12 residues. V lost 0 bases, J lost 6 bases, and 4 bases lay in between. The germline V gene has CDR1 SGHTS and CDR2 YDEGEE. The CDR3 loop reads CASSLVVQPQHF. The CDR3 nucleotides are TGTGCCAGCAGCTTGGTAGTTCAGCCCCAGCATTTT.

The chain has TRBV5-1 and TRBJ2-2; 7 nucleotides line up with TRBD2. CDR1 SGHRS and CDR2 YFSETQ come from the germline V gene. This CDR3 has 16 amino acids. Trimming at V came to 2 bases and at J to 4 bases, leaving 8 bases not matched to a gene. In DNA form, the CDR3 reads TGCGCCAGCAGCTTAGGCGGGGGTGAGCGCACCGGGGAGCTGTTTTTT. This sequence encodes CASSLGGGERTGELFF. The full variable domain, in which reference TRBV5-1 and TRBJ2-2 provide the parts outside the CDR3, is KAGVTQTPRYLIKTRGQQVTLSCSPISGHRSVSWYQQTPGQGLQFLFEYFSETQRNKGNFPGRFSGRQFSNSRSEMNVSTLELGDSALYLCASSLGGGERTGELFFGEGSRLTVL.

This clone appeared a few times. This chain joins TRBV25-1 and TRBJ1-5, with D perhaps matching TRBD1 (6 bases). Germline V lookup: CDR1 MGHDK, CDR2 SYGVNS. The V and J ends lost 5 bases and 4 bases respectively, with 12 bases between them. The CDR3 length is 14 residues. The chain's CDR3 is CASSSGAGNQPQHF. CDR3 coding DNA: TGTGCCAGCAGTTCAGGGGCAGGGAATCAGCCCCAGCATTTT.

This clone was observed a few times. This rearrangement joins TRBV19 to TRBJ2-5; 12 nucleotides match TRBD2. The CDR3 spans 15 residues. CDR1 and CDR2 (germline): LNHDA, SQIVND (reference sequence). V lost 4 bases to trimming and J lost 5 bases; unmatched junction nucleotides: 5. The CDR3 nucleotides read TGTGCCAGTAGTAAGCTAGCGGGAGGGCCGGAGACCCAGTACTTC. It codes for CASSKLAGGPETQYF.

V and J are TRBV29-1 and TRBJ1-1, with unresolved D. Germline V gene data show CDR1 as SQVTM and CDR2 as ANQGSEA. The CDR3 has 12 amino acids. V was pared by 7 bases and J by 5 bases, with 14 bases between. CDR3 in amino acids: CSGEVRETEAFF. The CDR3, as DNA: TGCAGCGGTGAGGTCCGGGAGACTGAAGCTTTCTTT.

Regarding this clone: Other nucleotide sequences from this sample produce the same CDR3. The rearrangement uses TRBV2 and TRBJ1-1; 7 nucleotides align to TRBD1. CDR3 size: 13 residues. Looked up from germline, CDR1 is SNHLY and CDR2 is FYNNEI. With 5 bases clipped from V and 1 base from J, the junction kept 1 base outside the gene matches. The CDR3 DNA sequence: TGTGCCAGCAGTCGACAGGGGAACACTGAAGCTTTCTTT. It encodes CASSRQGNTEAFF.

The chain has TRBV5-1 and TRBJ2-3; 14 positions match TRBD2. Germline-derived CDR1 and CDR2 are SGHRS and YFSETQ. The CDR3 contains 17 residues. V lost 0 bases, J lost 2 bases, and 2 bases stayed unmatched. This chain's CDR3 is CASSLGGLAGATDTQYF. The CDR3 DNA reads TGCGCCAGCAGCTTGGGGGGACTAGCGGGGGCCACAGATACGCAGTATTTT.

The chain joins TRBV29-1 to TRBJ1-1; perhaps TRBD1 as D (6 bases). The germline V and J ends were trimmed by 5 bases and 2 bases, with 12 bases remaining between them. The CDR3 contains 13 residues. The germline CDR1 and CDR2 sequences are SQVTM and ANQGSEA. The CDR3 reads CSVYLGGNTEAFF. The CDR3 DNA sequence: TGCAGCGTTTATCTAGGGGGAAACACTGAAGCTTTCTTT.

The rearrangement uses TRBV19 and TRBJ1-2, with 8 bases that match TRBD1. The CDR3 length is 16 residues. The V gene's germline CDR1 is LNHDA and CDR2 SQIVND (reference sequence). J gave up 5 bases and V 6 bases, and 14 bases lay outside the gene matches. As DNA, the CDR3 is TGTGCCAGTAGAACGGGACAGGCGAACTCCTTATATGGCTACACCTTC. Encoded protein: CASRTGQANSLYGYTF. The complete variable domain, with remaining parts taken from reference TRBV19 and TRBJ1-2, reads DGGITQSPKYLFRKEGQNVTLSCEQNLNHDAMYWYRQDPGQGLRLIYYSQIVNDFQKGDIAEGYSVSREKKESFPLTVTSAQKNPTAFYLCASRTGQANSLYGYTFGSGTRLTVV.

This chain joins TRBV7-6 and TRBJ1-1; the D is unclear. This CDR3 spans 15 amino acids. CDR1 and CDR2 (germline): SGHVS, FNYEAQ. The V gene lost 4 bases and the J gene lost 0 bases, with 12 bases spanning the gap. CDR3 region: CASSSLRGMNTEAFF. In nucleotides, the CDR3 is TGTGCCAGCAGCTCGTTGCGGGGAATGAACACTGAAGCTTTCTTT.

This clone was observed a handful of times. J is TRBJ2-6 and V is TRBV11-3; the match to TRBD1 covers 11 bases. V shed 6 bases, J shed 4 bases, and the junction held 14 bases outside the gene matches. Germline V lookup: CDR1 SGHNT, CDR2 YENEEA. This CDR3 is 19 amino acids long. CDR3 loop: CASRGLGQGATAGANVLTF. The CDR3 DNA reads TGTGCCAGCAGGGGGCTAGGACAGGGGGCGACGGCCGGGGCCAACGTCCTGACTTTC. The whole variable domain, filled in from reference TRBV11-3 and TRBJ2-6, reads EAGVVQSPRYKIIEKKQPVAFWCNPISGHNTLYWYLQNLGQGPELLIRYENEEAVDDSQLPKDRFSAERLKGVDSTLKIQPAELGDSAVYLCASRGLGQGATAGANVLTFGAGSRLTVL.

The chain employs TRBV2 and TRBJ2-2; the match to TRBD1 covers 9 bases. Trimming removed 8 bases from V and 7 bases from J; junction bases left unmatched: 11. CDR3 length: 15 residues. Germline-derived CDR1 and CDR2 are SNHLY and FYNNEI. The CDR3 DNA follows: TGTGCCAGCCACGGTGACGGGACAGGGATCGGGGAGCTGTTTTTT. It codes for CASHGDGTGIGELFF.

The chain uses TRBV29-1 and TRBJ1-2; maybe TRBD1 (5 bases). V lost 6 bases to trimming and J lost 3 bases, with 17 bases between them. CDR3 length: 14 residues. Per the germline V gene, CDR1 is SQVTM and CDR2 is ANQGSEA. CDR3 DNA sequence: TGCAGCGTCCACGGGGGGAACATGGACTATGGCTACACCTTC. This gives the protein CSVHGGNMDYGYTF.

CDR3 residues: CASSLLTSGTGGNSPLHF. The CDR3 DNA sequence: TGCGCCAGCAGCTTGTTAACCTCCGGGACAGGGGGTAATTCACCCCTCCACTTT. The chain couples TRBV5-1 to TRBJ1-6, with TRBD1 identical over 11 bases. The CDR3 has 18 residues. Germline V gives CDR1 SGHRS, CDR2 YFSETQ. Unmatched junction bases numbered 9, after V lost 1 base and J lost 6 bases.

This clone was counted a few times. This chain joins TRBV12-5 and TRBJ2-1; 10 nucleotides align to TRBD2. V lost 5 bases and J lost 8; bases outside the gene matches: 3. CDR1 is LGHNT, CDR2 FRNRAP, per germline. This CDR3 is 13 amino acids long. In DNA form, the CDR3 reads TGTGCTAGTGGTCCTAGCGGGAGCTATGAGCAGTTCTTC. It translates to CASGPSGSYEQFF. The whole variable domain, filled in from reference TRBV12-5 and TRBJ2-1, reads DARVTQTPRHKVTEMGQEVTMRCQPILGHNTVFWYRQTMMQGLELLAYFRNRAPLDDSGMPKDRFSAEMPDATLATLKIQPSEPRDSAVYFCASGPSGSYEQFFGPGTRLTVL.

Only a few counts were recorded for this clone. At the DNA level, this CDR3 is encoded by other sequences in the same sample as well. The J gene is TRBJ1-2, the V gene TRBV9; a possible D gene is TRBD1 (5 bases). The CDR3 sequence is 13 residues long. V was clipped by 2 bases and J by 1 base, with 6 bases between them. Germline CDR1 reads SGDLS; CDR2 reads YYNGEE. CDR3 nucleotides: TGTGCCAGCAGCGTCGACAGTAACTATGGCTACACCTTC. It specifies CASSVDSNYGYTF.

This sequence joins TRBV18 and TRBJ2-6; D perhaps matches TRBD2 (6 bases). V was pared by 4 bases and J by 0 bases, with 19 bases between. CDR1 is KGHSH and CDR2 is LQKENI in the germline V gene. This CDR3 is built from 19 residues. The CDR3 DNA is TGTGCCAGCTCACTCGTCGGGGGTCTATCTTCCTCTGGGGCCAACGTCCTGACTTTC. Encoded protein: CASSLVGGLSSSGANVLTF.

On this clone: A much larger clone lies one base from this, so it may be a read error. V and J are TRBV7-9 and TRBJ1-1; 8 bases agree with TRBD1. Germline lookup yields CDR1 SEHNR and CDR2 FQNEAQ (reference sequence). This CDR3 contains 14 residues. V shed 5 bases and J 0 bases; nucleotides not matched to a gene: 2. CDR3 in DNA: TGTGCCAGCAGCCTGGACAGGGTGAACACTGAAGCTTTCTTT. This encodes CASSLDRVNTEAFF.

V is TRBV2 and J is TRBJ1-1; weak D call: TRBD1 (5 bases). The CDR3 covers 14 residues. V dropped 1 base and J dropped 5 bases, with 11 bases sitting between them. From germline, CDR1 is SNHLY and CDR2 FYNNEI. The CDR3 spells CASSEGNRGTEAFF. DNA of the CDR3: TGTGCCAGCAGTGAAGGCAACCGGGGGACTGAAGCTTTCTTT.

V is TRBV10-2 and J is TRBJ1-2, with TRBD1 identical over 8 bases. Germline V gives CDR1 WSHSY, CDR2 SAAADI. The CDR3 is made up of 14 amino acids. V was clipped by 3 bases and J by 7 bases; unmatched bases: 7. Here the CDR3 DNA reads TGCGCCAGCAGTGAAGGACAGGGATTCGGTGGCTACACCTTC. Protein product: CASSEGQGFGGYTF.